The T cell receptor beta chain under discussion was sequenced for a study of Graves' ophthalmopathy and Graves' hyperthyroidism. The authors amplified TCR beta CDR3 regions from RNA transcripts. HTBI primers were used in a first-round RT-PCR, which preceded a second-round multiplex PCR. MiXCR was run by TCRdb on the multiplex PCR reads, yielding one entry per CDR3 protein. The top ten clones hold about 40% of a sample with about 700,000 distinct CDR3 sequences, roughly two fifths of them seen once. The germline gives CDR1 SGHTA, CDR2 FQGNSA. The length of the CDR3 is 13 residues. Trimming removed 8 bases at V and 3 bases at J, with 13 bases between.

V usage is TRBV7-2 and J usage is TRBJ1-2, with unresolved D. Specimen: peripheral blood. This TCR was recovered from an adult man with Graves' ophthalmopathy. The CDR3, as DNA: TGTGCCAGCTCACCAGACGAGTACTATGGCTACACCTTC. Protein sequence: CASSPDEYYGYTF.